The entry below gives a single TCR beta chain sequence along with its context. What antigen it recognizes has not been identified. Per-base qualities were not stored, and no clone one base away is much larger. Library construction relied on the immunoSEQ multiplex PCR assay. For the multiplex PCR, a mixture combining 60 forward primers for TCR Vbeta segments and 13 reverse primers for TCR Jbeta segments was used. The CDR3 region of rearranged TCR beta genes was amplified from genomic DNA by a multiplex PCR assay. Amplified TCR beta libraries were sequenced as 87-base-pair reads on the Illumina HiSeq System. Regarding the original processing steps: In a later analysis, tens of millions of unique TCR beta chains were counted across the 690 or so repertoires, and roughly 11 million of these chains were shared by at least two donors. A nearest-neighbor algorithm error-corrected the raw reads and collapsed the reads into unique sequences, merging closely related sequences to remove PCR and sequencing errors. CDR3 sequences were aligned to IMGT reference sequences to assign V, D and J gene segments. For a sequence to be retained, a match of at least six nucleotides to both a V gene segment and a J gene segment was required. A rearrangement was called productive if the CDR3 had no stop codons and remained in frame with V and J, and every other rearrangement was called non-productive. CDR3 was defined according to IMGT convention as the region running from the second conserved V-encoded cysteine to the conserved J-encoded phenylalanine. The earlier analysis of some 580 of the donors excluded any sequence lacking an unambiguous match to a single V gene segment. In an earlier analysis of 587 of the donors, V segments were called functional above 56.7% productive rearrangements and were called segregating when the between-donor standard deviation exceeded 5%. A statistical classification framework was built to diagnose cytomegalovirus status from the catalog of TCR beta chain sequences. A later analysis assigned V and J genes by comparing TCR nucleotide sequences with IMGT/GENE-DB human TR gene sequences. In a later analysis, CDR3 sequences and most-parsimonious VDJ recombination scenarios were assigned using the TCRdist pipeline. In a later analysis, every TCR beta chain was defined by the combination of its CDR3 amino acid sequence and its V-gene family, and reads without a unique V-gene family were dropped. A later analysis removed 592 highly shared, low-generation-probability nucleotide sequences to deal with suspected cross-contamination and a sequencing artifact. For each public chain, a later analysis derived a clonal expansion index from normalized ranks of inferred template counts within each repertoire. Generation probabilities in a later analysis came from a VDJ recombination model fitted to out-of-frame rearrangements, and those results were checked against IGoR. Hypergeometric tests were used in a later analysis to score TCR-TCR, TCR-HLA and TCR-CMV co-occurrence, with a repertoire-size bias correction applied to the TCR pairs. To estimate false discovery rates, a later analysis permuted the HLA or CMV assignments 20 times. In a later analysis, co-occurring TCRs were grouped using DBSCAN, and TCRdist sequence similarity was added for clustering within HLA-allele-positive subsets. Repertoires with fewer than 30,000 or more than 120,000 public chains were left out of co-occurrence clustering, as were about 5 repertoires with anomalous nucleotide sharing. The table was pulled from immuneACCESS by TCRdb, which kept in-frame rearrangements only. Such tables lose some clones; where checked, under half of the loss comes from unresolved V genes, and the rest has no known cause. D and trimming were read from the DNA, whereas the V and J calls and clone size are those reported in that table. The sample table records about 200,000 clones; under 85% of these occur just once. Around 1.7% of the sample is held by the ten biggest clonotypes.

The cysteine opens and the phenylalanine closes a CDR3 of 19 amino acids. Of all the DNA, just the CDR3 is kept, 57 bases in frame from base 1. CDR1 and CDR2 are drawn from the germline V gene (reference sequence): PRHDT, FYEKMQ. V lost 2 bases and J lost 9 bases, and the count of bases not matched to a germline gene is 18. This sample is part of a study of cytomegalovirus exposure and HLA in healthy donors (dated by TCRdb to 2015 to 2018). Notes on the research overall: An earlier analysis of several hundred of the donors reported 276 Gb of sequence data and around 120 million unique TCR beta sequences from about 200 million T cells. An early release that covered 640 HLA-typed donors contained approximately 300 gigabases of sequencing data and around 80 million unique TCR sequences. Of the approximately 400 genotyped donors, about 84% fell in the genetic ancestry cluster associated with self-reported Caucasian donors. The aim of the study was to test whether cataloging public T cell receptors could identify signatures of past pathogen exposure. The T cell repertoires of under 750 subjects were profiled by immunosequencing and related to cytomegalovirus serostatus. Besides the first cohort of under 700 subjects, a separate validation cohort made up of over 95 different subjects was used. To predict cytomegalovirus infection status, the study combined high-throughput TCR immunosequencing, statistical association of individual TCRs with disease status, and machine learning. In a later analysis, previously published TCR beta repertoires from about 670 donors were re-analyzed and high-resolution HLA genotyping was added so that TCR occurrence patterns could be studied. In the later analysis, no new phenotypic data were used to find candidate immune exposures; instead, reliance was placed on TCR beta sequences and their occurrence across donors. An earlier analysis of about 600 of the donors used high-throughput TCR beta sequencing to judge whether each TCR beta V gene segment behaved as functional or pseudogenic. Donor age, sex, ethnicity and CMV serostatus were collected together with the repertoire data. A later genetic analysis took genome-wide SNP genotypes for about three fifths of the roughly 700 donors and used that subset as a discovery cohort. Every repertoire in the discovery cohort had been generated on one and the same sequencing platform. Both class I and class II loci were covered by HLA typing, at four-digit resolution. Typing coverage differed by locus: A, B, C, DRB1 and DQB1 were typed in roughly 629-630 donors, DQA1 in approximately 520, DPA1 in roughly 590, and DPB1 in roughly 470. Four to six DR-DQ haplotypes were handled as single units for association and clustering, since linkage in the cohort was strong. Among almost 400 genotyped donors of the cohort, an average of about 240,000 unique TCR beta nucleotide sequences were sequenced per donor, roughly a sixth of them non-productive.

Findings and caveats that apply to the study as a whole: A cluster of highly shared sequence variants was judged likely to represent a technical artifact of the sequencing pipeline. A further reported finding was that TCR beta sequences accurately predicted the HLA-A and HLA-B alleles for most subjects in the first cohort. When HLA alleles, especially DR and DQ, strongly co-occurred, TCR associations were difficult to assign to individual alleles. The classifier was reported to diagnose cytomegalovirus status with high specificity and sensitivity in both the original and validation cohorts. In a later analysis, HLA-associated TCR beta chains were found to be more clonally expanded and to have lower generation probabilities than equally common non-associated chains. Across donors, most TCR sequences were observed very rarely, whereas some public TCRs were present in many individuals. Broadly in line with IMGT annotations, most TCR beta V segments showed up in productive rearrangements about 87% or about 30% of the time in an earlier analysis of roughly 590 of the donors. About 17 rarely observed V segments, including chromosome 9 orphons, were excluded from the earlier analysis of approximately 500 of the donors because counts were too low. Most CMV-associated TCR beta chains appeared to be HLA-restricted in a later analysis, and the HLA associations seemed to be driven largely by CMV exposure. In a later analysis, several top co-occurrence clusters were reported to appear linked to parvovirus B19, influenza, CMV and Epstein-Barr virus. Linkage disequilibrium might explain the correlated functional status among segregating V segments, but an unknown experimental factor could not be ruled out. At a false discovery rate of 0.05, a later analysis linked 15,000 to 20,000 TCR beta sequences to specific HLA alleles. A few of the identified cytomegalovirus-associated TCR beta chains were confirmed in vitro to be specific for cytomegalovirus antigens. According to a later analysis, TCR association rates differed among HLA loci, with DRB1 alleles showing the most associated TCRs and HLA-C alleles showing the fewest. Roughly uniform sequencing depth across donors was assumed in presence/absence analyses, although this assumption may not hold. In the study, approximately 150 TCR beta chains were listed as associated with cytomegalovirus. Because HLA typing was missing for some donors at each locus, association tests included only the typed subset. A later genetic analysis reported fewer N-insertions in productive TCRs among donors in an Asian-associated ancestry cluster than the roughly 640-donor mean. The authors suggested that the approach could potentially be generalized to other disease states and immunological phenotypes. Because the 87-base-pair reads could not distinguish some IMGT-functional V segments, including TRBV6-2 and TRBV6-3, those segments were excluded. CMV serostatus was the only immune exposure information available for the cohort. Only TCR beta chains were sequenced in this cohort, and the absence of alpha or paired-chain data limited detectable features. V-gene and J-gene trimming of TCR beta chains was associated with a missense DCLRE1C variant in a later genetic analysis, and the association was replicated in an independent cohort.

In total, fewer than 750 healthy bone marrow donors made up the cohort. Cohort members were all nominally healthy when sampled, although unrecorded immune exposures were likely present. The donor tested CMV seronegative and was one of the 352 seronegative cohort members. Every donor gave a peripheral blood sample, and the peripheral blood mononuclear cells from that sample were used for TCR beta sequencing. Genomic DNA extraction from the blood cell samples was performed with the Qiagen DNeasy Blood Extraction Kit. Sequencing was performed on PBMCs. This TCR derives from a man aged 50 to 60 in good health and CMV-seronegative. The chain uses TRBV13 and TRBJ2-1; 11 of the junction bases match TRBD2. The CDR3 region has the sequence CASSLLASGRTGSNFEQFF. The DNA sequence is given as TGTGCCAGCAGCTTACTGGCTAGCGGGAGGACGGGGTCCAATTTTGAGCAGTTCTTC. Extended through the reference TRBV13 and TRBJ2-1 proteins, this CDR3 yields the full variable domain: AAGVIQSPRHLIKEKRETATLKCYPIPRHDTVYWYQQGPGQDPQFLISFYEKMQSDKGSIPDRFSAQQFSDYHSELNMSSLELGDSALYFCASSLLASGRTGSNFEQFFGPGTRLTVL.